This note documents a single TCR beta chain sequence. Its cognate antigen is unknown. This sample is drawn from a study of T cell repertoires in cytomegalovirus infection. Study details: Indicated by public TCR beta signatures were CMV infection and matching HLA type.

Whole-study findings and limits: HLA-C-restricted CMV-specific TCR beta clonotypes prevailed in the ex vivo response. The cumulative frequency of public TCR beta families distinguished individuals who carried CMV together with the relevant HLA.

One entry per CDR3 protein results from TCRdb running MiXCR on the reads. The data show about 770,000 distinct CDR3 sequences, approximately 32% seen once. Germline-derived CDR1 and CDR2 are DFQATT and SNEGSKA (reference sequence). The junction had 23 bases not matched to a gene; V was cut back by 0 bases and J by 6 bases. The CDR3 has 20 amino acids. The source material was cultured CD8+ T cells from PBMCs, sampled from culture after CMV antigen stimulation. The clonotype was recovered from a human donor in good health (CMV status not recorded). Some clones in this sample may be carry-over from other donors' samples. V usage is TRBV20-1 and J usage is TRBJ2-1; 7 nucleotides line up with TRBD2. CDR3 sequence (DNA): TGCAGTGCTAGAGATAACGGGAGGACCGATGGGGAGGGCCCCGCCAATGAGCAGTTCTTC. Protein sequence: CSARDNGRTDGEGPANEQFF.